This T cell receptor beta chain came from a study of cytomegalovirus exposure and HLA in healthy donors. Germline V gene sequence: CDR1 SEHNR, CDR2 FQNEAQ (reference sequence). The CDR3 covers 14 residues. V shed 5 bases and J shed 4 bases, with 11 bases lying between them. This clone has only a few counts. Its antigen is as yet unknown. Findings and caveats of the study: Later on, an analysis found that several of the most significant clusters appeared to be linked to common viral pathogens, which included parvovirus B19. It was shown in a later analysis that HLA-associated TCR beta chains were more clonally expanded than other, equally common chains.

60 Vbeta and 13 Jbeta primers were used in PCR. TCRdb's copy holds only in-frame clones and misses some; the assay was immunoSEQ multiplex PCR. The data show some 130,000 clones, roughly 63% seen once. The TCR was taken from a young man in good health and CMV-seropositive. The rearrangement links TRBV7-9 to TRBJ1-4; a possible D gene is TRBD1 (6 bases). The sample was PBMCs. The CDR3 DNA follows: TGTGCCAGCAGCAACGACAGGAATAATGAAAAACTGTTTTTT. Encoded protein: CASSNDRNNEKLFF.